These 18 T cell receptor beta chains share one sample of origin, sequenced in a study of identical twins. TCRdb re-derived calls from the 5' RACE reads in MiXCR, one entry per CDR3 protein. The sample holds approximately 220,000 distinct CDR3 sequences, roughly a tenth seen once. Sequenced sample: memory (CD45RO+) T cells sorted from blood. The receptors were sampled from a woman between 18 and 29 years old in good health.

This clonotype was detected only a few times. The chain employs TRBV7-2 and TRBJ2-7; the D gene could be TRBD1 or TRBD2 (6 bases each). V was clipped by 2 bases and J by 3 bases, with 14 bases between them. The length of the CDR3 is 15 residues. In germline, CDR1 is SGHTA, CDR2 FQGNSA. CDR3 nucleotides: TGTGCCAGCAGCTTAAGGGGGGAATTACACTACGAGCAGTACTTC. Translated, it gives CASSLRGELHYEQYF.

This clonotype was picked up a small number of times. The chain combines TRBV11-2 with TRBJ1-6; D is undetermined. The CDR3 loop spans 13 amino acids. V was cut by 4 bases and J by 11 bases, with 12 bases left in between. CDR1 is SGHAT, CDR2 FQNNGV, per germline. The CDR3 nucleotides are TGTGCCAGCAGCTCAGATAGTGGGGCACCCCTCCACTTT. Its protein product is CASSSDSGAPLHF.

This sequence joins TRBV15 and TRBJ2-3; 7 nucleotides match TRBD2. CDR1 LNHNV and CDR2 YYDKDF come from the germline V gene (reference sequence). This CDR3 comprises 16 residues. Written as DNA, the CDR3 is TGTGCTTCCCATGCCGGGGGGTACGATAGCACAGATACGCAGTATTTT. It codes for CASHAGGYDSTDTQYF. The full variable domain, in which reference TRBV15 and TRBJ2-3 provide the parts outside the CDR3, is DAMVIQNPRYQVTQFGKPVTLSCSQTLNHNVMYWYQQKSSQAPKLLFHYYDKDFNNEADTPDNFQSRRPNTSFCFLDIRSPGLGDTAMYLCASHAGGYDSTDTQYFGPGTRLTVL.

V usage is TRBV27 and J usage is TRBJ1-2, with a tentative D call TRBD1 (5 bases). CDR3 size: 13 residues. Germline V gives CDR1 MNHEY, CDR2 SMNVEV (reference sequence). Trimming took 6 bases from V and 7 from J, leaving 15 bases between them. The CDR3 DNA sequence: TGTGCCAGCAGCGAAGAGAGGGACGGTGGCTACACCTTC. It yields the protein CASSEERDGGYTF.

The V and J genes are TRBV29-1 and TRBJ2-1; weak D call: TRBD2 (6 bases). Germline CDR1 is SQVTM and CDR2 is ANQGSEA. The CDR3 is 12 residues long. V dropped 6 bases and J dropped 5 bases, with 11 bases sitting between them. The CDR3: CSVIAGNNEQFF. The CDR3 coding sequence is TGCAGCGTCATTGCGGGAAACAATGAGCAGTTCTTC.

The chain has TRBV5-8 and TRBJ1-1, with D tentatively TRBD1 (5 bases). V was trimmed by 5 bases and J by 10 bases, leaving 24 bases between them. The CDR3 runs to 15 residues. Germline lookup yields CDR1 SGHTS and CDR2 YDEGEE. CDR3 DNA: TGTGCCAGCAGATCTCAGATGGCAGGGATAGGTCGAGCTTTCTTT. Its protein is CASRSQMAGIGRAFF.

This clonotype was observed many times. CDR3 loop: CASSQDAPWSGGTGNTGELFF. The DNA of the CDR3 is TGCGCCAGCAGCCAAGACGCTCCGTGGTCCGGTGGGACAGGGAACACCGGGGAGCTGTTTTTT. The chain has TRBV4-1 and TRBJ2-2; the match to TRBD1 covers 8 bases. V gave up 0 bases and J gave up 1 base; unmatched junction bases: 16. This CDR3 is built from 21 residues. Germline V lookup: CDR1 MGHRA, CDR2 YSYEKL.

Concerning this clonotype: The limits of the CDR3 on the DNA are not certain, so only TCRdb's listed CDR3 is given. The chain recombines TRBV5-6 with TRBJ1-1. Germline V gene data show CDR1 as SGHDT and CDR2 as YYEEEE. Counting both end residues, the CDR3 totals 13 amino acids. CDR3 loop: CASSLCASTEAFF.

This clonotype has at least ten counts. This chain links TRBV7-2 with TRBJ1-5; D is unclear. Per the germline V gene, CDR1 is SGHTA and CDR2 is FQGNSA. Trimming stripped 1 base from V and 8 bases from J, with 12 bases between. The CDR3 covers 14 residues. The CDR3 DNA reads TGTGCCAGCAGCTTAGTTCCGGAATGGGAGCCCCAGCATTTT. Translated: CASSLVPEWEPQHF.

This clonotype was counted many times. This chain links TRBV5-5 with TRBJ2-3; D remains unclear. This CDR3 is 13 amino acids long. Deletions cut 0 bases from V and 4 bases from J, with 6 bases between. Germline V lookup: CDR1 SGHKS, CDR2 YYEKEE (reference sequence). The CDR3: CASSLAGSDTQYF. In DNA, the CDR3 is TGTGCCAGCAGCTTGGCCGGGTCAGATACGCAGTATTTT.

The chain links TRBV12-3 or TRBV12-4 to TRBJ2-2, with 9 nucleotides matching TRBD2. The ends lost 2 bases at V and 4 bases at J; junction bases unmatched: 5. This CDR3 has 16 residues. CDR3: CASSLYSGGGTGELFF. In DNA, the CDR3 is TGTGCCAGCAGTTTATATAGCGGGGGTGGCACCGGGGAGCTGTTTTTT.

The genes are TRBV3-1 and TRBJ1-1, with D maybe TRBD1 (5 bases). Germline V gene sequence: CDR1 LGHDT, CDR2 YNNKEL (reference sequence). V was shortened by 3 bases and J by 4 bases, with 18 bases between the two germline ends. The length of the CDR3 is 16 residues. CDR3 DNA: TGTGCCAGCAGCCAGACGGAGGGTTCTGGGGGCACTGAAGCTTTCTTT. Translation gives CASSQTEGSGGTEAFF.

This clonotype was observed at least ten times. This chain uses TRBV5-6 with TRBJ2-5; D not resolved. The length of the CDR3 is 15 residues. V lost 1 base and J lost 5, with 15 bases in between. The germline V gene has CDR1 SGHDT and CDR2 YYEEEE. CDR3 protein: CASSLYASAGETQYF. CDR3 DNA: TGTGCCAGCAGCTTGTATGCGTCTGCCGGCGAGACCCAGTACTTC.

This clonotype was counted ten times or more. V usage is TRBV7-8 and J usage is TRBJ2-7; tentatively, D is TRBD1 or TRBD2 (5 bases each). Germline V CDR1 and CDR2: SGHVS, FQNEAQ. This CDR3 is 14 amino acids long. Trimming shortened V by 5 bases and J by 4 bases, and 15 bases separated the two germline ends. The CDR3 sequence is CASSPPGRIYEQYF. CDR3 sequence (DNA): TGTGCCAGCAGCCCCCCGGGACGGATTTACGAGCAGTACTTC.

This clonotype showed up just a few times. This rearrangement joins TRBV5-1 to TRBJ1-1; unclear D gene. This CDR3 is 14 amino acids long. Germline lookup yields CDR1 SGHRS and CDR2 YFSETQ. Between the trimmed V and J ends, which lost 0 bases and 2 bases, there was a span of 8 bases. This CDR3 reads CASSLEYSNTEAFF. The CDR3 DNA reads as TGCGCCAGCAGCTTGGAGTACAGCAACACTGAAGCTTTCTTT.

The sample holds many counts of this clonotype. J is TRBJ2-7 and V is TRBV28; 9 bases are a match to TRBD2. CDR1 is MDHEN and CDR2 is SYDVKM in the germline V gene. This CDR3 spans 15 amino acids. The ends lost 8 bases at V and 1 base at J; junction bases unmatched: 9. In DNA, the CDR3 is TGTGCCAGCTCGTCAGCGGGAGGCTCATCCTACGAGCAGTACTTC. This sequence encodes CASSSAGGSSYEQYF.

The V and J genes are TRBV27 and TRBJ2-5, with 9 bases matching TRBD2. Per germline, CDR1 MNHEY and CDR2 SMNVEV (reference sequence). V dropped 5 bases and J dropped 5; count of bases not matched to a gene: 21. The length of the CDR3 is 19 residues. The CDR3 region is CASSAGLARDGQRGETQYF. CDR3 sequence (DNA): TGTGCCAGCAGTGCGGGACTAGCAAGGGACGGCCAACGGGGGGAGACCCAGTACTTC.

The chain carries TRBV20-1 and TRBJ2-1; 12 bases align to TRBD2. V trimming: 2 bases; J trimming: 3 bases; junction bases outside the gene matches: 8. Germline V CDR1 and CDR2: DFQATT, SNEGSKA (reference sequence). There are 17 residues in the CDR3. As DNA, the CDR3 is TGCAGTGCTAGAACGCTAGCGGGAGGGAGGTTCTACAATGAGCAGTTCTTC. As protein: CSARTLAGGRFYNEQFF.